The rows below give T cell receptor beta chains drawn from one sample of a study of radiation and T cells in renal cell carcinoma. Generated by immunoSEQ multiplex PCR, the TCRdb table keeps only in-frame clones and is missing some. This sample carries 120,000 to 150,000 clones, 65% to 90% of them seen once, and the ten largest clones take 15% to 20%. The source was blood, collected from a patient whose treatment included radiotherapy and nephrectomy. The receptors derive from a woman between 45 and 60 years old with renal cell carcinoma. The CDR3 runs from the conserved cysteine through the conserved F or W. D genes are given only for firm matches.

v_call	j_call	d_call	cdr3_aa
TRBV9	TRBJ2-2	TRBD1	CASSPKPTGTATGELFF
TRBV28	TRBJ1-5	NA	CASRDGGTSFKPQHF
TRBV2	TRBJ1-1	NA	CASRAGPNTEAFF
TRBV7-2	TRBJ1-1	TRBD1	CASSWDRETEAFF
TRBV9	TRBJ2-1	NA	CASSPLLGEFYNEQFF
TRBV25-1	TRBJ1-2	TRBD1	CASSGTGGGGYTF
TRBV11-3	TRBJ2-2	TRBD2	CASSPSGRWTTGELFF
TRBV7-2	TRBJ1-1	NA	CASAGGALMNTEAFF
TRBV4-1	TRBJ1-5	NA	CASSQVASNQPQHF
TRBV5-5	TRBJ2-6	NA	CASSLDAGSGANVLTF
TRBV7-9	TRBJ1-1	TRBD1	CASSFPPGTGGGEAFF
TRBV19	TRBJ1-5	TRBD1	CASSTSYRGRQPQHF
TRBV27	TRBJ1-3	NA	CASSPSFFSGNTIYF
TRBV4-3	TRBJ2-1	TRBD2	CASSQDRGGSSYNEQFF
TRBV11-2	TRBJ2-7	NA	CASSFFGGSAYEQYF
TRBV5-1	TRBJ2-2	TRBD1	CASSFNGDSRTGELFF
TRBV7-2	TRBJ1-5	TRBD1	CASSFFVGGGGQPQHF